This T cell receptor (beta chain) was documented in a study of T cells in Graves' hyperthyroidism and ophthalmopathy. Study results and limitations: Among clonotypes expanded in thyroid above 0.001, most were also found in blood.

The CDR3 is 16 residues long. Between the trimmed V and J ends, which lost 4 bases and 0 bases, there was a span of 16 bases. Germline-derived CDR1 and CDR2 are SGHRS and YFSETQ. Amplification of TCR beta CDR3 regions was performed using RNA transcripts as template. HTBI primers were employed in a first-round RT-PCR of the TCR CDR3. TCRdb reprocessed the multiplex PCR reads with MiXCR, giving one entry per CDR3 protein. The sample yields 500,000 to 550,000 distinct CDR3 sequences, 20% seen once. On this clonotype: Its antigen is unknown.

Ophthalmopathy patients had Clinical Activity Score at least 3, NOSPECS grade at least 4, duration under 3 months. V and J are TRBV5-1 and TRBJ1-1, with D maybe TRBD1 (6 bases). Sample: blood. This receptor was identified in a man aged 35 to 55 with Graves' ophthalmopathy. The chain's CDR3 is CASSTDHRAMNTEAFF. The CDR3, as DNA: TGCGCCAGCAGCACCGACCACAGGGCGATGAACACTGAAGCTTTCTTT.